Presented here are 24 T cell receptor beta chains from one specimen sequenced in a study of T-cell reconstitution after alpha-beta-depleted transplantation in children. Overall study findings and caveats: Most T-cell counts and diversity one year after the transplant came from T cells that were newly produced.

Antigens of these TCRs are unknown. Preparing the TCRbeta library involved the use of unique molecular identifiers. MiXCR, applied by TCRdb to the PCR reads, yields one record per CDR3 protein. The sample holds around 270,000 distinct CDR3 sequences, about 7.3% seen once. The sample here was peripheral blood, taken 360 days after TCRalphabeta/CD19-depleted stem cell transplant. These receptors all stem from a female patient aged 2-10 years who had a stem cell transplant for Fanconi anemia, so the T cells may come from the graft donor.

This clonotype showed up many times. This sequence joins TRBV4-3 and TRBJ1-6, with 9 bases aligning to TRBD1. V trimming: 3 bases; J trimming: 8 bases; junction bases outside the gene matches: 5. Germline assignment: CDR1 LGHNA and CDR2 YSLEER. The CDR3 length is 15 residues. CDR3 sequence: CASSQGTGSDSPLHF. The CDR3, as DNA: TGCGCCAGCAGCCAGGGGACAGGGTCTGATTCACCCCTCCACTTT.

The chain joins TRBV6-5 to TRBJ1-2; possibly TRBD1 for D (5 bases). Germline V gives CDR1 MNHEY, CDR2 SVGAGI. CDR3 length equals 15 residues. The V and J ends lost 0 bases and 8 bases respectively, with 16 bases between them. CDR3 coding DNA: TGTGCCAGCAGTTACTCGATTTCAGGGAGGGAAGGCTACACCTTC. Protein product: CASSYSISGREGYTF.

This clonotype has a count of ten or more. The rearrangement joins TRBV5-1 to TRBJ2-7, with TRBD1 identical over 8 bases. Germline CDR1 SGHRS, CDR2 YFSETQ. The ends lost 2 bases at V and 0 bases at J; junction bases unmatched: 4. The CDR3 is 15 residues long. The CDR3 nucleotides read TGCGCCAGCAGCTTAGTGACAGGGGTCTCCTACGAGCAGTACTTC. Translation: CASSLVTGVSYEQYF.

This clonotype was detected ten times or more. This chain links TRBV15 with TRBJ1-1, with D perhaps TRBD1 (6 bases). CDR3 length: 14 amino acids. The V gene's germline CDR1 is LNHNV and CDR2 YYDKDF (reference sequence). V was shortened by 2 bases and J by 1 base, with 8 bases between the two germline ends. The CDR3 sequence is CATSRSTGNTEAFF. The CDR3 DNA reads TGTGCCACCAGCAGATCGACAGGGAACACTGAAGCTTTCTTT.

This clonotype appeared a few times. CDR3 region: CASTTHYAANSPLHF. In DNA, the CDR3 is TGTGCCAGCACGACCCATTACGCTGCAAATTCACCCCTCCACTTT. The chain couples TRBV28 to TRBJ1-6; D is ambiguous. This CDR3 spans 15 amino acids. The V gene's germline CDR1 is MDHEN and CDR2 SYDVKM. V lost 7 bases and J 7 bases, leaving 17 bases between the germline ends.

This clonotype was seen many times. The rearrangement links TRBV6-5 to TRBJ2-7; tentatively, D is TRBD1 or TRBD2 (5 bases each). Germline assignment: CDR1 MNHEY and CDR2 SVGAGI. There are 15 residues in the CDR3. Trimming removed 0 bases from V and 2 bases from J, with 11 bases in between. The CDR3 DNA is TGTGCCAGCAGTTACTCGAGGGACCCCACCTACGAGCAGTACTTC. It yields the protein CASSYSRDPTYEQYF.

This clonotype came up a few times. The rearrangement joins TRBV6-5 to TRBJ2-7; D remains ambiguous. Trimming took 2 bases from V and 2 from J, leaving 13 bases between them. The CDR3 runs 15 residues. CDR1 MNHEY and CDR2 SVGAGI come from the germline V gene. The DNA of the CDR3 is TGTGCCAGCAGTTACGGCGCAGACTCAGCCTACGAGCAGTACTTC. Residues: CASSYGADSAYEQYF.

The rearrangement uses TRBV2 and TRBJ2-3; TRBD2 matches at 11 bases. The trim removed 10 bases at V and 5 bases at J, leaving 14 bases unmatched. The CDR3 is made up of 16 amino acids. CDR1 is SNHLY and CDR2 is FYNNEI in the germline V gene. CDR3 coding DNA: TGTGCCAACCAACCACGAACCGGGACTAGCGGAGATACGCAGTATTTT. It codes for CANQPRTGTSGDTQYF.

This clonotype was detected a few times. CDR3 residues: CASPGQGGYTF. CDR3 bases: TGTGCCAGCCCAGGGCAGGGTGGCTACACCTTC. This chain links TRBV12-3 or TRBV12-4 with TRBJ1-2; tentative D call: TRBD1 (5 bases). The V end was cut by 8 bases, the J end by 7 bases, with 11 bases between. This CDR3 is built from 11 residues.

This clonotype has ten or more counts. The chain joins TRBV11-1 to TRBJ1-1; D is unclear. There are 15 residues in the CDR3. The ends were cut back, 1 base at V and 0 bases at J, with 9 bases in the middle. Germline V gene sequence: CDR1 SGHAT, CDR2 FQDESV (reference sequence). The CDR3, as DNA: TGTGCCAGCAGCTTAGAGCAAGTTGTGAACACTGAAGCTTTCTTT. It codes for CASSLEQVVNTEAFF.

The chain employs TRBV4-3 and TRBJ2-5, with 9 nucleotides matching TRBD2. From germline, CDR1 is LGHNA and CDR2 YSLEER. This CDR3 has 18 residues. J lost 5 bases, V lost 0 bases, and 13 bases had no gene match. Here the CDR3 DNA reads TGCGCCAGCAGCCAAGAAATAATAGCGGGGGACCTCAGGGAGACCCAGTACTTC. Translation: CASSQEIIAGDLRETQYF.

This rearrangement joins TRBV5-1 to TRBJ1-1; D remains unclear. CDR1 SGHRS and CDR2 YFSETQ come from the germline V gene. Trimming left V 0 bases short and J 3 bases short, with 12 bases between. The CDR3 sequence is 15 residues long. This CDR3 is CASSLARATDTEAFF. CDR3 DNA: TGCGCCAGCAGCTTGGCCCGGGCGACCGACACTGAAGCTTTCTTT.

This clonotype has only a few counts. The rearrangement uses TRBV4-2 and TRBJ2-1; unclear D gene. This CDR3 region has 15 residues. Germline loops: CDR1 LGHNA, CDR2 YNFKEQ. Trimming cost V 0 bases and J 8 bases, with 14 bases left between them. The CDR3 loop reads CASSQDLRSWDEQFF. In DNA form, the CDR3 reads TGTGCCAGCAGCCAAGATCTTAGGTCGTGGGATGAGCAGTTCTTC.

This clonotype has at least ten counts. This chain links TRBV5-1 with TRBJ2-7; 7 bases agree with TRBD2. The germline CDR1 and CDR2 sequences are SGHRS and YFSETQ. CDR3 length: 12 amino acids. With V trimmed by 8 bases and J by 0 bases, 2 bases remained unmatched. CDR3 nucleotide sequence: TGCGCCAGGGGGGGGAGCTCCTACGAGCAGTACTTC. Translation gives CARGGSSYEQYF. The full variable domain, in which reference TRBV5-1 and TRBJ2-7 provide the parts outside the CDR3, is KAGVTQTPRYLIKTRGQQVTLSCSPISGHRSVSWYQQTPGQGLQFLFEYFSETQRNKGNFPGRFSGRQFSNSRSEMNVSTLELGDSALYLCARGGSSYEQYFGPGTRLTVT.

This clonotype was seen many times. The chain carries TRBV12-3 or TRBV12-4 and TRBJ2-3; D is uncertain. With 3 bases removed from V and 6 bases from J, the gap between germline ends came to 10 bases. The length of the CDR3 is 13 residues. The DNA for the CDR3 is TGTGCCAGCAGTTTCATGGGGTCCGATACGCAGTATTTT. This translates into CASSFMGSDTQYF.

This clonotype has at least ten counts. The chain carries TRBV6-5 and TRBJ1-5; a possible D gene is TRBD1 (5 bases). V was shortened by 2 bases and J by 4 bases, with 21 bases between the two germline ends. The CDR3 loop spans 18 amino acids. The germline gives CDR1 MNHEY, CDR2 SVGAGI. For the CDR3, the DNA is TGTGCCAGCAGTTACAGCCCCGACAGTCGGGGAGGAAATCAGCCCCAGCATTTT. This sequence encodes CASSYSPDSRGGNQPQHF.

About this clonotype itself: One junction end does not reproduce the germline sequence, and a read error may be involved. The chain employs TRBV6-2 or TRBV6-3 and TRBJ2-7; D remains unclear. Germline assignment: CDR1 MNHEY and CDR2 SVGEGT. This CDR3 spans 14 amino acids. The CDR3 loop reads CASSYSVTGNELYF. CDR3 in DNA: TGTGCCAGCAGTTACTCGGTGACGGGCAACGAGCTGTACTTC.

This clonotype showed up many times. The chain combines TRBV10-3 with TRBJ2-2; D is possibly TRBD1 (6 bases). The CDR3 is 18 residues long. Germline CDR1 ENHRY, CDR2 SYGVKD. Deletions cut 0 bases from V and 7 bases from J, with 21 bases between. CDR3 in amino acids: CAISESPPGTTSSGELFF. The CDR3 DNA sequence: TGTGCCATCAGTGAGTCGCCTCCCGGGACAACATCTAGCGGGGAGCTGTTTTTT.

This clonotype was seen many times. This chain joins TRBV20-1 and TRBJ1-3, with D perhaps TRBD1 (5 bases). Germline V gene data show CDR1 as DFQATT and CDR2 as SNEGSKA (reference sequence). Trimming pared 3 bases from V and 4 bases from J, leaving 10 bases between. The CDR3 runs to 13 residues. The CDR3 region has the DNA TGCAGTGCTAGCGCAGGGAGAGGAAACACCATATATTTT. Its translation: CSASAGRGNTIYF.

Many counts were recorded for this clonotype. V and J are TRBV4-2 and TRBJ2-3; tentatively, D is TRBD1 or TRBD2 (5 bases each). Germline CDR1 reads LGHNA; CDR2 reads YNFKEQ. V was pared by 2 bases and J by 2 bases, with 14 bases between. The CDR3 covers 16 residues. In DNA form, the CDR3 reads TGTGCCAGCAGCCAACGACCCCAGGGACCCACAGATACGCAGTATTTT. Translation gives CASSQRPQGPTDTQYF.

This clonotype was seen ten or more times. The chain uses TRBV28 and TRBJ1-5, with TRBD1 identical over 9 bases. Germline V gene sequence: CDR1 MDHEN, CDR2 SYDVKM. The CDR3 is made up of 12 amino acids. Unmatched junction bases numbered 4, after V lost 10 bases and J lost 6 bases. CDR3 DNA: TGTGCCACCCGGGACAGGGTTCAGCCCCAGCATTTT. Translated, it gives CATRDRVQPQHF.

In this sample, this clonotype turned up once. Possible read error: a much larger clone is one base away. The conserved closing phenylalanine or tryptophan is absent in this CDR3, likely reflecting a read error. V is TRBV20-1 and J is TRBJ2-3; D is ambiguous. The CDR3 spans 13 residues. Germline V gives CDR1 DFQATT, CDR2 SNEGSKA (reference sequence). The CDR3 spells CSARALLPDTQYL. CDR3 sequence (DNA): TGCAGTGCAAGAGCACTACTCCCAGATACGCAGTATTTG.

This chain joins TRBV6-1 and TRBJ2-7, with TRBD1 matching 8 bases. Germline assignment: CDR1 MNHNS and CDR2 SASEGT. CDR3 length: 14 residues. CDR3 nucleotides: TGTGCCAGGAGTGGACAGGGTCCATTGGGGGAGCAGTACGTC. This gives the protein CARSGQGPLGEQYV.

This clonotype was counted at least ten times. The chain has TRBV6-5 and TRBJ2-3; perhaps TRBD1 as D (6 bases). The CDR3 has 15 amino acids. Germline V lookup: CDR1 MNHEY, CDR2 SVGAGI. V was clipped by 4 bases and J by 4 bases, with 15 bases between them. The CDR3 coding sequence is TGTGCCAGCAGTTGGACAGTTTCCGAACCAGATACGCAGTATTTT. Protein product: CASSWTVSEPDTQYF.